One and the same sample provided the 26 T cell receptor beta chains below, sequenced in a study of cytotoxic CD8 clonotypes in ibrutinib-treated CLL. Generated by immunoSEQ multiplex PCR, the TCRdb table keeps only in-frame clones and is missing some. The data hold about 310,000 clones, with approximately 80% observed a single time. This material consisted of PBMCs, taken before ibrutinib treatment. These TCRs come from a human donor with chronic lymphocytic leukemia.

The chain uses TRBV2 and TRBJ2-7; 7 bases match TRBD2. This CDR3 comprises 14 residues. CDR1 is SNHLY, CDR2 FYNNEI, per germline. The CDR3 coding sequence is TGTGCTCAGCACGGCGGCGGGAGCTCCTACGAGCAGTACTTC. This translates into CAQHGGGSSYEQYF. The whole variable domain, remainder taken from reference TRBV2 and TRBJ2-7, is EPEVTQTPSHQVTQMGQEVILRCVPISNHLYFYWYRQILGQKVEFLVSFYNNEISEKSEIFDDQFSVERPDGSNFTLKIRSTKLEDSAMYFCAQHGGGSSYEQYFGPGTRLTVT.

The chain's CDR3 is CASSLTPEKGLLTQYF. CDR3 in DNA: TGTGCCAGCAGCTTAACCCCGGAGAAAGGGCTTCTGACCCAGTACTTC. The gene calls are TRBV7-6 and TRBJ2-5; D gene uncertain. The CDR3 is 16 residues long. CDR1 is SGHVS, CDR2 FNYEAQ, per germline. V was trimmed by 2 bases and J by 7 bases, leaving 20 bases between them.

A single count supports this clone. The rearrangement joins TRBV30 to TRBJ2-5; D might be TRBD1 (6 bases). The CDR3 has 17 residues. Looked up from germline, CDR1 is GTSNPN and CDR2 is SVGIG (reference sequence). V lost 2 bases, J lost 5 bases, and 24 bases lay in between. CDR3 DNA sequence: TGTGCCTGGAGTACAGTGTCGCAGGGGATACCGCAGGAGACCCAGTACTTC. Translated, it gives CAWSTVSQGIPQETQYF.

V usage is TRBV6-5 and J usage is TRBJ2-7; 9 bases fit TRBD2. V was clipped by 3 bases and J by 4 bases; unmatched bases: 4. This CDR3 has 14 amino acids. CDR1 is MNHEY, CDR2 SVGAGI, per germline. The CDR3 spells CASSYGLAGYEQYF. CDR3 nucleotide sequence: TGTGCCAGCAGTTATGGGCTAGCGGGATACGAGCAGTACTTC.

The rearrangement joins TRBV5-1 to TRBJ2-1; TRBD2 agrees at 9 bases. V lost 7 bases to trimming and J lost 8 bases; unmatched junction nucleotides: 10. Germline loops: CDR1 SGHRS, CDR2 YFSETQ. The CDR3 length is 14 residues. The CDR3 nucleotides read TGCGCCAGCGGCGGGAGGGCCGCTGATTATGAGCAGTTCTTC. As protein: CASGGRAADYEQFF. The full variable domain, completed using reference TRBV5-1 and TRBJ2-1, is KAGVTQTPRYLIKTRGQQVTLSCSPISGHRSVSWYQQTPGQGLQFLFEYFSETQRNKGNFPGRFSGRQFSNSRSEMNVSTLELGDSALYLCASGGRAADYEQFFGPGTRLTVL.

The genes are TRBV6-5 and TRBJ2-7; 10 bases match TRBD1. The ends lost 6 bases at V and 0 bases at J; junction bases unmatched: 5. CDR3 length equals 15 residues. Looked up from germline, CDR1 is MNHEY and CDR2 is SVGAGI. The CDR3 protein is CASSTGTGASYEQYF. For the CDR3, the DNA is TGTGCCAGCAGCACCGGGACAGGGGCCTCCTACGAGCAGTACTTC.

This clone was counted once. V gene TRBV19 combines with J gene TRBJ2-2; 12 bases are a match to TRBD1. With V trimmed by 6 bases and J by 7 bases, 3 bases remained unmatched. This CDR3 is 14 amino acids long. Germline V lookup: CDR1 LNHDA, CDR2 SQIVND (reference sequence). The CDR3 region is CASSGTGGFGELFF. The CDR3 nucleotides are TGTGCCAGTAGCGGGACAGGGGGCTTCGGGGAGCTGTTTTTT.

The genes are TRBV7-3 and TRBJ2-7, with D possibly TRBD1 on 7 matching bases. Germline-derived CDR1 and CDR2 are SGHTA and FQGTGA. This CDR3 is built from 14 residues. Trimming took 5 bases from V and 5 from J, leaving 16 bases between them. The CDR3, as DNA: TGTGCCAGCAGCCCGACAGGGAGGTCCCACGAGCAGTACTTC. Its protein is CASSPTGRSHEQYF.

A single count supports this clone. J is TRBJ1-2 and V is TRBV27, with a weak D call TRBD1 (5 bases). The germline V gene encodes CDR1 MNHEY and CDR2 SMNVEV (reference sequence). This CDR3 is built from 14 residues. Trimming took 3 bases from V and 5 from J, leaving 13 bases between them. CDR3 protein: CASSFSGGPYGYTF. The CDR3 DNA follows: TGTGCCAGCAGTTTCTCGGGGGGACCTTATGGCTACACCTTC.

V and J are TRBV5-5 and TRBJ2-7; weak D call: TRBD1 (6 bases). Germline V gives CDR1 SGHKS, CDR2 YYEKEE (reference sequence). V gave up 0 bases and J gave up 4 bases, with 14 bases separating them. The CDR3 covers 15 residues. The CDR3 region is CASSLGPGAGYEQYF. Here the CDR3 DNA reads TGTGCCAGCAGCTTGGGTCCAGGGGCGGGTTACGAGCAGTACTTC.

This chain uses TRBV6-1 with TRBJ2-1; 7 bases agree with TRBD1. This CDR3 is 14 amino acids long. Germline V gives CDR1 MNHNS, CDR2 SASEGT. V dropped 9 bases and J dropped 6; count of bases not matched to a gene: 11. The DNA of the CDR3 is TGTGCCAGTCAGGGGACAGAAGCTTTCAATGAGCAGTTCTTC. It translates to CASQGTEAFNEQFF.

This sequence joins TRBV7-6 and TRBJ2-5; the D is unclear. Germline CDR1 SGHVS, CDR2 FNYEAQ. This CDR3 contains 12 residues. Between the trimmed V and J ends, which lost 5 bases and 5 bases, there was a span of 9 bases. CDR3 amino acids: CASSPPPETQYF. The CDR3 DNA reads as TGTGCCAGCAGCCCCCCCCCTGAGACCCAGTACTTC.

The chain is built from TRBV6-1 and TRBJ2-3, with D possibly being TRBD1 (6 bases). The germline V and J ends were trimmed by 8 bases and 6 bases, with 12 bases remaining between them. Per germline, CDR1 MNHNS and CDR2 SASEGT. The length of the CDR3 is 12 residues. CDR3 region: CASESQGDTQYF. The CDR3 DNA is TGTGCCAGCGAAAGCCAGGGGGATACGCAGTATTTT.

The chain links TRBV9 to TRBJ2-3; D is tentatively TRBD1 or TRBD2 (6 bases each). The CDR3 has 17 residues. V lost 0 bases and J lost 1, with 15 bases in between. Germline V gives CDR1 SGDLS, CDR2 YYNGEE. DNA for the CDR3: TGTGCCAGCAGCGTAGCCGGAGGGGGGTTTGGCACAGATACGCAGTATTTT. It specifies CASSVAGGGFGTDTQYF. The full variable domain, its missing parts supplied by reference TRBV9 and TRBJ2-3, is DSGVTQTPKHLITATGQRVTLRCSPRSGDLSVYWYQQSLDQGLQFLIQYYNGEERAKGNILERFSAQQFPDLHSELNLSSLELGDSALYFCASSVAGGGFGTDTQYFGPGTRLTVL.

The chain is built from TRBV9 and TRBJ1-2, with D uncertain. The CDR3 runs to 14 residues. CDR1 is SGDLS, CDR2 YYNGEE, per germline. V lost 0 bases to trimming and J lost 2 bases, with 8 bases between them. Written as DNA, the CDR3 is TGTGCCAGCAGCGTAGAGGAACAAAACTATGGCTACACCTTC. This translates into CASSVEEQNYGYTF. Supplemented by reference TRBV9 and TRBJ1-2, the full variable domain reads DSGVTQTPKHLITATGQRVTLRCSPRSGDLSVYWYQQSLDQGLQFLIQYYNGEERAKGNILERFSAQQFPDLHSELNLSSLELGDSALYFCASSVEEQNYGYTFGSGTRLTVV.

V usage is TRBV30 and J usage is TRBJ2-2; D gene unclear. The CDR3 is made up of 14 amino acids. V was shortened by 1 base and J by 0 bases, with 6 bases between the two germline ends. Germline loops: CDR1 GTSNPN, CDR2 SVGIG (reference sequence). In nucleotides, the CDR3 is TGTGCCTGGAGTGATCCACCGAACACCGGGGAGCTGTTTTTT. This sequence encodes CAWSDPPNTGELFF.

In this sample, this clone turned up a few times. V gene TRBV19 combines with J gene TRBJ2-5; D possibly corresponds to TRBD1 (5 bases). From germline, CDR1 is LNHDA and CDR2 SQIVND (reference sequence). The V and J ends lost 3 bases and 5 bases respectively, with 10 bases between them. This CDR3 spans 13 amino acids. CDR3 protein: CASSIPGFETQYF. The CDR3 DNA reads TGTGCCAGTAGTATTCCAGGGTTTGAGACCCAGTACTTC.

The chain has TRBV27 and TRBJ2-3; possible D gene TRBD1, 6 bases. The V and J ends lost 7 bases and 1 base respectively, with 18 bases between them. Germline values: CDR1 MNHEY, CDR2 SMNVEV (reference sequence). The CDR3 loop spans 16 amino acids. The CDR3 coding sequence is TGTGCCAGCAACCCAGGGGTTGGAGGAGGCACAGATACGCAGTATTTT. Protein product: CASNPGVGGGTDTQYF.

The rearrangement links TRBV25-1 to TRBJ2-3; 10 nucleotides line up with TRBD2. This CDR3 has 15 amino acids. Trimming at V came to 3 bases and at J to 11 bases, leaving 11 bases not matched to a gene. The germline gives CDR1 MGHDK, CDR2 SYGVNS. CDR3 amino acids: CASSDSGRAYLMQYF. CDR3 nucleotides: TGTGCCAGCAGTGACAGCGGGAGGGCGTACTTGATGCAGTATTTT.

This chain connects TRBV30 to TRBJ2-2; D possibly uses TRBD1 or TRBD2 (5 bases each). The V gene's germline CDR1 is GTSNPN and CDR2 SVGIG (reference sequence). Trimming removed 1 base at V and 6 bases at J, with 6 bases between. The CDR3 consists of 12 residues. Written as DNA, the CDR3 is TGTGCCTGGAGTGGGGACCCCGGGGAGCTGTTTTTT. This sequence encodes CAWSGDPGELFF.

V and J are TRBV5-4 and TRBJ2-3, with TRBD1 matching over 7 bases. The CDR3 contains 14 residues. CDR1 and CDR2 (germline): SGHNT, YYREEE (reference sequence). The V segment lost 4 bases and the J segment 2 bases; nucleotides outside the gene matches: 4. The CDR3 DNA follows: TGTGCCAGCAGCCCGACAGGGTTCACAGATACGCAGTATTTT. This codes for CASSPTGFTDTQYF.

The chain has TRBV7-2 and TRBJ2-3; 13 nucleotides line up with TRBD2. V was pared by 0 bases and J by 2 bases, with 5 bases of the junction left unmatched. The germline V gene encodes CDR1 SGHTA and CDR2 FQGNSA. The CDR3 loop spans 18 amino acids. For the CDR3, the DNA is TGTGCCAGCAGCTTAGCTTCGGGACTAGCGGGAAACACAGATACGCAGTATTTT. Residues: CASSLASGLAGNTDTQYF.

This clone has only one observation. The chain employs TRBV30 and TRBJ2-1; D remains unclear. The V and J ends lost 4 bases and 8 bases respectively, with 12 bases between them. Germline values: CDR1 GTSNPN, CDR2 SVGIG (reference sequence). The CDR3 has 12 residues. The CDR3 protein is CAWTGPNDEQFF. The CDR3 DNA follows: TGTGCCTGGACGGGCCCCAACGATGAGCAGTTCTTC. Variable domain in full (rest from reference TRBV30 and TRBJ2-1): SQTIHQWPATLVQPVGSPLSLECTVEGTSNPNLYWYRQAAGRGLQLLFYSVGIGQISSEVPQNLSASRPQDRQFILSSKKLLLSDSGFYLCAWTGPNDEQFFGPGTRLTVL.

The V and J genes are TRBV5-8 and TRBJ1-5; TRBD1 is a possible D gene (5 bases). The length of the CDR3 is 18 residues. Looked up from germline, CDR1 is SGHTS and CDR2 is YDEGEE. V dropped 7 bases and J dropped 0 bases, with 23 bases sitting between them. This CDR3 reads CASGVRRESLYSNQPQHF. CDR3 sequence (DNA): TGTGCCAGCGGGGTCCGCAGGGAGTCCCTATATAGCAATCAGCCCCAGCATTTT.

This clone was detected only once. The chain joins TRBV27 to TRBJ2-1; D is unresolved. The CDR3 has 11 residues. Germline V gene sequence: CDR1 MNHEY, CDR2 SMNVEV (reference sequence). V was pared by 2 bases and J by 7 bases, with 3 bases between. In nucleotides, the CDR3 is TGTGCCAGCAGTTTAGTGAATGAGCAGTTCTTC. Its translation: CASSLVNEQFF.

V gene TRBV6-5 combines with J gene TRBJ2-7, with 7 bases fitting TRBD2. The germline V gene encodes CDR1 MNHEY and CDR2 SVGAGI. This CDR3 region has 14 residues. Losses at the gene ends were 5 bases for V and 3 bases for J; bases not matched to a gene: 7. CDR3 coding DNA: TGTGCCAGCAGTGGCGGGGCGGGGGACTACGAGCAGTACTTC. It specifies CASSGGAGDYEQYF.